The 2 T cell receptor beta chains below all came from one sample that was sequenced in a study of early T cells in non-severe SARS-CoV-2 infection. TCRdb re-analysed the 5' RACE reads in MiXCR, keeping a single row per CDR3 protein. This sample has tens of thousands of distinct CDR3 sequences, with 4.1% found just once. Sequenced material: whole blood. Every receptor here comes from an adult who was a healthcare worker with PCR-confirmed SARS-CoV-2 infection or an uninfected control (not recorded which).

This clonotype was seen ten or more times. The rearrangement uses TRBV12-3 or TRBV12-4 and TRBJ2-7; D is unclear. The V gene lost 7 bases and the J gene lost 3 bases, with 13 bases spanning the gap. This CDR3 spans 13 amino acids. The CDR3 protein is CASTAGQNYEQYF. The CDR3 nucleotides read TGTGCCAGCACCGCCGGGCAGAACTACGAGCAGTACTTC.

This clonotype came up many times. The chain has TRBV7-3 and TRBJ2-1, with 12 bases aligning to TRBD2. Unmatched junction bases numbered 3, after V lost 5 bases and J lost 4 bases. CDR1 SGHTA and CDR2 FQGTGA come from the germline V gene. The CDR3 is made up of 15 amino acids. CDR3 sequence: CASSRGTSGYNEQFF. The CDR3 nucleotides are TGTGCCAGCAGCCGCGGGACTAGCGGGTACAATGAGCAGTTCTTC.